This passage covers 24 T cell receptor beta chains from one sample sequenced in a study of blood T cell repertoires in COVID-19. Some clones are missing from TCRdb's copy, which holds only in-frame ones; the method was immunoSEQ multiplex PCR. The sample has under 65,000 clones; approximately 82% are singletons. The sequencing input was peripheral blood. All receptors come from a woman aged 55-70 years with acute or convalescent COVID-19.

The CDR3 reads CASSVQLAVNNEQFF. As DNA, the CDR3 is TGTGCCAGTAGTGTCCAACTAGCGGTCAACAATGAGCAGTTCTTC. This chain connects TRBV19 to TRBJ2-1; 8 bases are shared with TRBD2. The CDR3 totals 15 residues. CDR1 and CDR2 (germline): LNHDA, SQIVND (reference sequence). With 5 bases clipped from V and 5 bases from J, the junction kept 8 bases outside the gene matches.

Concerning this clone: Other DNA sequences in the same sample also yield this CDR3. This chain uses TRBV5-1 with TRBJ2-7, with TRBD1 matching over 10 bases. CDR3 length: 15 amino acids. Germline trimming cut 4 bases from V and 4 bases from J; bases unmatched to any gene: 8. Germline V gene data show CDR1 as SGHRS and CDR2 as YFSETQ. Here the CDR3 reads CASSPGGTGVYEQYF. CDR3 DNA: TGCGCCAGCAGCCCCGGTGGGACAGGGGTTTACGAGCAGTACTTC.

J is TRBJ2-5 and V is TRBV18; 7 bases map to TRBD1. Losses at the gene ends were 6 bases for V and 3 bases for J; bases not matched to a gene: 13. CDR3 length: 16 amino acids. CDR1 and CDR2 from the germline V gene are KGHSH and LQKENI. Written as DNA, the CDR3 is TGTGCCAGCTCGCGTCGAACAGGGGTTGGGGAAGAGACCCAGTACTTC. It codes for CASSRRTGVGEETQYF.

This chain links TRBV18 with TRBJ1-2; tentative D call: TRBD1 (5 bases). The CDR3 extends over 14 amino acids. Germline V lookup: CDR1 KGHSH, CDR2 LQKENI. Deletions cut 2 bases from V and 8 bases from J, with 15 bases between. Here the CDR3 reads CASSPSGRGRGYTF. The CDR3 DNA reads as TGTGCCAGCTCACCATCGGGACGCGGGAGAGGCTACACCTTC.

The chain uses TRBV18 and TRBJ1-4, with a possible D match to TRBD1 (5 bases). Germline V CDR1 and CDR2: KGHSH, LQKENI. Trimming took 2 bases from V and 2 from J, leaving 18 bases between them. This CDR3 has 18 amino acids. CDR3 coding DNA: TGTGCCAGCTCACCATCTGCGGGACCGGTGAGCACTAATGAAAAACTGTTTTTT. Encoded protein: CASSPSAGPVSTNEKLFF.

The rearrangement joins TRBV5-6 to TRBJ1-4, with 7 bases identical to TRBD1. In germline, CDR1 is SGHDT, CDR2 YYEEEE. This CDR3 spans 14 amino acids. V shed 4 bases and J 6 bases; nucleotides not matched to a gene: 6. The CDR3 sequence is CASSVRQGDEKLFF. CDR3 DNA: TGTGCCAGCAGCGTTAGACAGGGCGATGAAAAACTGTTTTTT. Complete variable domain (other parts from reference TRBV5-6 and TRBJ1-4): DAGVTQSPTHLIKTRGQQVTLRCSPKSGHDTVSWYQQALGQGPQFIFQYYEEEERQRGNFPDRFSGHQFPNYSSELNVNALLLGDSALYLCASSVRQGDEKLFFGSGTQLSVL.

V is TRBV18 and J is TRBJ2-1; a possible D gene is TRBD1 (6 bases). Germline CDR1 is KGHSH and CDR2 is LQKENI. V was trimmed by 5 bases and J by 9 bases, leaving 14 bases between them. The CDR3 extends over 13 amino acids. CDR3 coding DNA: TGTGCCAGCTCAGCAGGGGTTGGGTCTGAGCAGTTCTTC. Its protein product is CASSAGVGSEQFF. Full variable domain (outside the CDR3, taken from reference TRBV18 and TRBJ2-1): NAGVMQNPRHLVRRRGQEARLRCSPMKGHSHVYWYRQLPEEGLKFMVYLQKENIIDESGMPKERFSAEFPKEGPSILRIQQVVRGDSAAYFCASSAGVGSEQFFGPGTRLTVL.

The gene calls are TRBV4-1 and TRBJ1-2; D ambiguous. The V and J ends lost 0 bases and 8 bases respectively, with 16 bases between them. The germline gives CDR1 MGHRA, CDR2 YSYEKL. The CDR3 runs to 15 residues. CDR3 region: CASSQEIGDRLGYTF. The CDR3 DNA follows: TGCGCCAGCAGCCAAGAAATCGGGGATAGGTTGGGCTACACCTTC.

The chain employs TRBV2 and TRBJ1-2; unclear D gene. The germline gives CDR1 SNHLY, CDR2 FYNNEI. This CDR3 contains 13 residues. V was trimmed by 7 bases and J by 2 bases, leaving 11 bases between them. The CDR3 DNA follows: TGTGCCAGCATCGCCGGGAGAAACTATGGCTACACCTTC. Translating gives CASIAGRNYGYTF.

The chain recombines TRBV4-1 with TRBJ2-5; 8 bases match TRBD2. V lost 1 base and J lost 4; bases outside the gene matches: 8. The CDR3 is made up of 16 amino acids. Germline V lookup: CDR1 MGHRA, CDR2 YSYEKL. The CDR3: CASSQVPGSGGETQYF. The CDR3 bases are TGCGCCAGCAGCCAAGTCCCAGGGAGCGGGGGAGAGACCCAGTACTTC.

The V gene is TRBV5-1, the J gene TRBJ2-7; 7 nucleotides match TRBD1. In germline, CDR1 is SGHRS, CDR2 YFSETQ. The CDR3 is made up of 14 amino acids. J gave up 0 bases and V 4 bases, and 4 bases lay outside the gene matches. The CDR3 here is CASSPGQSSYEQYF. The CDR3 region has the DNA TGCGCCAGCAGCCCGGGACAGAGCTCCTACGAGCAGTACTTC.

This clone was detected only once. The rearrangement links TRBV12-3 or TRBV12-4 to TRBJ1-1, with D possibly being TRBD1 (5 bases). This CDR3 region has 11 residues. Trimming removed 1 base from V and 8 bases from J, with 5 bases in between. The CDR3 nucleotides read TGTGCCAGCAGTTTAGGGACAGAAGCTTTCTTT. It yields the protein CASSLGTEAFF.

J is TRBJ2-2 and V is TRBV24-1; perhaps TRBD1 as D (5 bases). The V end was cut by 0 bases, the J end by 1 base, with 17 bases between. The germline CDR1 and CDR2 sequences are KGHDR and SFDVKD. The CDR3 runs 19 residues. The CDR3 sequence: CATSDLQGSLPRNTGELFF. CDR3 coding DNA: TGTGCCACCAGTGATTTGCAGGGCAGTCTACCGCGGAACACCGGGGAGCTGTTTTTT.

The J gene is TRBJ2-7, the V gene TRBV14; tentatively, D is TRBD2 (6 bases). CDR3 length: 13 amino acids. CDR1 and CDR2 from the germline V gene are SGHDN and FVKESK. Between the trimmed V and J ends, which lost 7 bases and 2 bases, there was a span of 12 bases. The CDR3 DNA reads TGTGCCAGCATGGAAGCGGGCACCTACGAGCAGTACTTC. Translating gives CASMEAGTYEQYF.

Note on this clone: The germline gene is not matched at one end of the junction; a read error may be the cause. V usage is TRBV5-1 and J usage is TRBJ2-3, with TRBD2 matching 14 bases. This CDR3 region has 14 residues. Germline values: CDR1 SGHRS, CDR2 YFSETQ. CDR3 DNA: TGCGCCAGCAGCTCCATGACTAGCGGGGGGGAGGATCATTTT. Translated, it gives CASSSMTSGGEDHF.

V usage is TRBV7-9 and J usage is TRBJ2-5, with D hard to call. Trimming shortened V by 1 base and J by 1 base, and 10 bases separated the two germline ends. Germline V gives CDR1 SEHNR, CDR2 FQNEAQ (reference sequence). The CDR3 extends over 15 amino acids. The CDR3 DNA reads as TGTGCCAGCAGCTTAGTACCTTCCAGCCAAGAGACCCAGTACTTC. This gives the protein CASSLVPSSQETQYF.

As DNA, the CDR3 is TGTGCCAGCGGGGGACAGATGGGGACTGAAGCTTTCTTT. This gives the protein CASGGQMGTEAFF. This chain links TRBV7-2 with TRBJ1-1; 7 bases match TRBD1. Germline CDR1 is SGHTA and CDR2 is FQGNSA. With 8 bases clipped from V and 5 bases from J, the junction kept 8 bases outside the gene matches. The CDR3 covers 13 residues.

The rearrangement uses TRBV3-1 (or the pseudogene TRBV3-2) and TRBJ2-5; 8 bases agree with TRBD2. The CDR3 is 16 amino acids. V shed 1 base and J 4 bases; nucleotides not matched to a gene: 8. CDR1 and CDR2 from the germline V gene are LGHDT and YNNKEL (reference sequence). CDR3 in DNA: TGTGCCAGCAGCCAAGGGGCGAGCGGGGGTACAGAGACCCAGTACTTC. Its translation is CASSQGASGGTETQYF.

In its sample, this clone was seen once. The V call is TRBV7-9, the J call TRBJ2-3; TRBD2 might be the D (6 bases). CDR1 is SEHNR and CDR2 is FQNEAQ in the germline V gene (reference sequence). Trimming took off 8 bases at V and 4 bases at J, with 19 bases between the two ends. This CDR3 is built from 15 residues. CDR3 loop: CASGWGGVAADTQYF. In nucleotides, the CDR3 is TGTGCCAGCGGTTGGGGCGGGGTAGCGGCAGATACGCAGTATTTT.

V gene TRBV11-2 combines with J gene TRBJ1-2, with TRBD1 matching 10 bases. Germline CDR1 is SGHAT and CDR2 is FQNNGV. J gave up 6 bases and V 1 base, and 5 bases lay outside the gene matches. CDR3 size: 15 residues. As DNA, the CDR3 is TGTGCCAGCAGCTTAGGACAGGGGGCCTCTGATGGCTACACCTTC. Amino acid sequence: CASSLGQGASDGYTF.

V and J are TRBV19 and TRBJ1-2; 8 bases align to TRBD1. Germline-derived CDR1 and CDR2 are LNHDA and SQIVND (reference sequence). V lost 7 bases, J lost 5 bases, and 18 bases stayed unmatched. There are 17 residues in the CDR3. The CDR3 loop is CASTRDRPASGPYGYTF. The CDR3 DNA sequence: TGTGCCAGTACTCGGGACAGGCCGGCTTCTGGACCTTATGGCTACACCTTC.

The V and J genes are TRBV11-2 and TRBJ1-3; 11 bases agree with TRBD1. Germline values: CDR1 SGHAT, CDR2 FQNNGV. The CDR3 is 14 residues long. The trim removed 5 bases at V and 8 bases at J, leaving 5 bases unmatched. The CDR3 is CASSPGQGAHTIYF. As DNA, the CDR3 is TGTGCCAGCAGCCCAGGACAGGGGGCTCACACCATATATTTT. The complete variable domain, with remaining parts taken from reference TRBV11-2 and TRBJ1-3, reads EAGVAQSPRYKIIEKRQSVAFWCNPISGHATLYWYQQILGQGPKLLIQFQNNGVVDDSQLPKDRFSAERLKGVDSTLKIQPAKLEDSAVYLCASSPGQGAHTIYFGEGSWLTVV.

CDR3 in DNA: TGTGCCAGCAGCTTAGCAGGGGTCGGAGGCGGCTACACCTTC. Translating it yields CASSLAGVGGGYTF. The chain employs TRBV11-2 and TRBJ1-2, with D perhaps matching TRBD1 (6 bases). V was clipped by 1 base and J by 8 bases, with 14 bases between them. The germline V gene has CDR1 SGHAT and CDR2 FQNNGV. This CDR3 has 14 residues.

The CDR3 nucleotides are TGTGCCAGTACCGAAGTGGCAGGGGGCGCCGGAAACACCATATATTTT. Translation: CASTEVAGGAGNTIYF. This rearrangement joins TRBV19 to TRBJ1-3; 8 bases line up with TRBD1. This CDR3 contains 16 residues. CDR1 is LNHDA, CDR2 SQIVND, per germline (reference sequence). Trimming removed 7 bases from V and 4 bases from J; junction bases left unmatched: 12.